This T cell receptor beta chain was identified in a study of cytomegalovirus exposure and HLA in healthy donors. Study-level findings and limits: Many donors shared some public TCRs, even though most TCR sequences were rare. Under in vitro conditions, three CMV-associated chains were confirmed as specific for CMV antigens. High specificity and sensitivity for cytomegalovirus status were reported for the classifier.

As concerns this clone: Antigen unknown.

The CDR3 spans 16 residues. Germline V gives CDR1 SGHRS, CDR2 YFSETQ. Trimming took 4 bases from V and 7 from J, leaving 20 bases between them. The donors were members of the validation cohort comprising 100 to 150 subjects, separate from the roughly 730-subject first cohort. Profiling relied on immunoSEQ multiplex PCR, and the TCRdb table lists in-frame clones only, not all of them. The table shows approximately 140,000 clones, with about nine tenths occurring only once. The chain couples TRBV5-1 to TRBJ1-4; maybe TRBD1 (5 bases). Source material: PBMCs. This TCR was sampled from a man younger than 35 in good health and CMV-seronegative. CDR3 residues: CASSLSVLGAGEKLFF. The DNA of the CDR3 is TGCGCCAGCAGCCTGAGTGTGTTAGGGGCTGGTGAAAAACTGTTTTTT.